This TCR beta chain was retrieved from a study of T cell repertoires in cytomegalovirus infection. As for the study in general: Evidence of both CMV infection and a matching HLA type came from public TCR beta signatures. The study's findings and limits: Using cumulative public TCR beta family frequency, the authors identified those who carried CMV together with the relevant HLA.

A remark on this clonotype: Its specificity is not known.

MiXCR was run by TCRdb on the reads, yielding one entry per CDR3 protein. The sample lists about 530,000 distinct CDR3 sequences; less than 30% were seen once. V was pared by 3 bases and J by 5 bases, with 3 bases of the junction left unmatched. This CDR3 spans 16 amino acids. The rearrangement uses TRBV12-3 or TRBV12-4 and TRBJ2-2; the match to TRBD2 covers 13 bases. The TCR was taken from a human donor in good health (CMV status not recorded). Some clones in this sample may be carry-over from other donors' samples. Sequenced sample: PBMCs. The DNA for the CDR3 is TGTGCCAGCAGTTTGGGGACTAGCGGGATTACCGGGGAGCTGTTTTTT. This encodes CASSLGTSGITGELFF.